This T cell receptor (beta chain) was retrieved from a study of T cell responses to AZD1222 COVID-19 vaccine. The assay was immunoSEQ multiplex PCR, and TCRdb's table has in-frame clones only and misses some. Altogether 140,000 or so clones are present, around 88% being singletons, with the ten largest covering 3% to 4.5%. Trimming cost V 5 bases and J 0 bases, with 14 bases left between them. The CDR3 totals 15 residues. Germline assignment: CDR1 GTSNPN and CDR2 SVGIG (reference sequence). The receptor's source is an adult in good health. The rearrangement joins TRBV30 to TRBJ2-1, with D perhaps given as TRBD1 or TRBD2 (6 bases each). The sequencing here drew on peripheral blood, taken on day 0 of AZD1222 vaccination. CDR3 sequence: CAWGRGESSYNEQFF. The CDR3 coding sequence is TGTGCCTGGGGAAGGGGGGAGAGCTCCTACAATGAGCAGTTCTTC.